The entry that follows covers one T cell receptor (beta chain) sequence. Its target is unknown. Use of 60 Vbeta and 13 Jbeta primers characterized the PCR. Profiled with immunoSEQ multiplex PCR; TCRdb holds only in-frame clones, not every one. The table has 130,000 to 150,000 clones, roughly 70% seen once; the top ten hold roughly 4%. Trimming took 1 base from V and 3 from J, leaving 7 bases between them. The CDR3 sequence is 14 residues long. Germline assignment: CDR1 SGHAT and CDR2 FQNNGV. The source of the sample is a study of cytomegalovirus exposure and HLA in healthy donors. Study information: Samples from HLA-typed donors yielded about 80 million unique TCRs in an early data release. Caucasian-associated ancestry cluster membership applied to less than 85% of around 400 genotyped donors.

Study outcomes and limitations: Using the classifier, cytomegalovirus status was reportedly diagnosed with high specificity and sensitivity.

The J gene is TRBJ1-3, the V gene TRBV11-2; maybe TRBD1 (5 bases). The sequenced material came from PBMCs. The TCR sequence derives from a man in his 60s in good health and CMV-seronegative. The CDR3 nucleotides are TGTGCCAGCAGCTTAGCAGGGTTTGGAAACACCATATATTTT. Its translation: CASSLAGFGNTIYF.